These T cell receptor beta chains were read from a single sample in a study of Ad26.COV2.S vaccination and SARS-CoV-2 variants. TCRdb keeps only in-frame clones here, not all; method: immunoSEQ multiplex PCR. This table has about 480,000 clones, around 85% appearing once. The sample consisted of peripheral blood, taken in a trial of Ad26.COV2.S vaccine versus placebo. All receptors come from a person aged 18-60 years who received the Ad26.COV2.S COVID-19 vaccine or a placebo. Both conserved end residues are part of each CDR3.

TRBJ1-3	TRBV7-9	CASSPAGRVGNTIYF
TRBJ2-7	TRBV7-9	CASSLSAQAYEQYF
TRBJ1-5	TRBV10-3	CATWDLGNQPQHF
TRBJ2-7	TRBV7-2	CASSFGLGEQYF
TRBJ2-7	TRBV28	CASGPGGPVDEQYF
TRBJ2-7	TRBV29-1	CSATRGKDEQYF
TRBJ1-1	TRBV12-3/TRBV12-4	CASSSRQVSEAFF
TRBJ1-5	TRBV3-1/TRBV3-2	CASSQDLQPNQPQHF
TRBJ1-6	TRBV7-2	CASSLGRGDSPLHF
TRBJ2-7	TRBV11-3	CASSLEAGDSYEQYF
TRBJ1-1	TRBV5-4	CASSSRTDTEAFF
TRBJ2-7	TRBV27	CASSLRIPQAVTYEQYF
TRBJ1-2	TRBV30	CAWRQSSQRANYGYTF
TRBJ2-5	TRBV4-3	CASSQEVVEGAGETQYF
TRBJ1-2	TRBV10-3	CAISFDRGVRYTF
TRBJ2-4	TRBV9	CASSVGGRGAKNIQYF
TRBJ1-1	TRBV7-2	CASSLEGARTEAFF
TRBJ2-2	TRBV7-7	CASSPGTSGVTGELFF
TRBJ1-4	TRBV28	CASSIRQGLGNEKLFF
TRBJ2-1	TRBV24-1	CATTGGSSYNEQFF
TRBJ1-1	TRBV15	CATSRDPNVVTEAFF
TRBJ1-1	TRBV7-9	CASSLGRPGQGGTEAFF
TRBJ2-3	TRBV24-1	CATDAGANTDTQYF
TRBJ2-3	TRBV7-3	CASSSMGTQYF
TRBJ2-7	TRBV7-2	CASSLHGLAGGSEQYF